A selection of T cell receptor beta chains follows, all from one sample in a study of T-cell memory formation after mild COVID-19. A single record per CDR3 protein comes from TCRdb applying MiXCR to the 5' RACE reads. The sample has 290,000 or so distinct CDR3 sequences, around 19% seen once. Sequencing was performed on PBMCs or a T cell subset sorted from them (not recorded which). The source of these receptors is a man aged 18 to 30 who had mild COVID-19 (a few samples of this study predate the infection). Cell type and time point are not known. Each CDR3 is given with its conserved first and last residue. The D gene is left open where the match is weak. Part of the rows lack a size; the others show once, few, many or a class for expanded clones.

d_call j_call v_call clone_size cdr3_aa cdr3_nt
TRBD1 TRBJ1-1 TRBV20-1 . CSAPTGDMNTEAFF TGCAGTGCTCCCACAGGGGACATGAACACTGAAGCTTTCTTT
TRBD2 TRBJ2-5 TRBV15 few CATRDAPHTGLGLGTQYF TGTGCCACTCGGGATGCTCCTCATACGGGACTAGGATTGGGGACCCAGTACTTC
TRBD2 TRBJ2-3 TRBV6-5 . CASSWLAGGSTDTQYF TGTGCCAGCAGTTGGCTAGCGGGGGGGAGCACAGATACGCAGTATTTT
. TRBJ2-3 TRBV7-8 few CASSPKRVGTDTQYF TGTGCCAGCAGCCCCAAGCGGGTAGGCACAGATACGCAGTATTTT
TRBD1 TRBJ2-5 TRBV5-1 many CASNEGAEETQYF TGCGCCAGCAATGAGGGGGCCGAGGAGACCCAGTACTTC
TRBD1 TRBJ2-3 TRBV7-2 few CASSRQTGIADTQYF TGTGCCAGCAGCCGTCAGACAGGGATCGCAGATACGCAGTATTTT
. TRBJ2-1 TRBV7-2 few CASTLGTEQFF TGTGCCAGCACGCTCGGGACAGAGCAGTTCTTC
TRBD1 TRBJ1-1 TRBV5-1 . CASSLATGGRDTEAFF TGCGCCAGCAGCTTGGCAACAGGGGGCAGGGACACTGAAGCTTTCTTT
. TRBJ2-1 TRBV11-2 few CASSYRMSSGNEQFF TGTGCCAGCAGCTACAGGATGAGCTCGGGGAATGAGCAGTTCTTC
. TRBJ2-5 TRBV29-1 . CSAQADLNQETQYF TGCAGCGCCCAAGCGGATTTAAACCAAGAGACCCAGTACTTC
TRBD2 TRBJ2-5 TRBV4-2 . CASSPYHSGGSQETQYF TGTGCCAGCAGCCCCTACCACAGCGGGGGATCCCAAGAGACCCAGTACTTC
. TRBJ2-5 TRBV5-5 . CASSLSAAGKETQYF TGTGCCAGCAGCTTGAGTGCGGCGGGGAAAGAGACCCAGTACTTC
. TRBJ1-2 TRBV18 . CASSPLQGLQNYGYTF TGTGCCAGCTCACCACTACAGGGCCTCCAAAACTATGGCTACACCTTC
TRBD1 TRBJ2-7 TRBV7-9 . CASSYISSYGQAYEQYF TGTGCCAGCAGCTATATCTCCTCATATGGACAGGCCTACGAGCAGTACTTC
. TRBJ2-3 TRBV6-5 . CASSRPFAGDTQYF TGTGCCAGCAGTCGACCTTTCGCCGGAGATACGCAGTATTTT
. TRBJ2-1 TRBV7-9 . CASSFSQFNEQFF TGTGCCAGCAGCTTTAGCCAGTTCAATGAGCAGTTCTTC
. TRBJ2-5 TRBV10-3 few CATRDGGWSETQYF TGTGCCACGAGGGACGGAGGGTGGTCAGAGACCCAGTACTTC
. TRBJ2-2 TRBV12-3/TRBV12-4 few CASSPGDSYTGELFF TGTGCCAGCAGTCCAGGAGACAGCTACACCGGGGAGCTGTTTTTT
. TRBJ2-4 TRBV9 . CASSVDREADIQYF TGTGCCAGCAGCGTTGACAGGGAGGCGGACATTCAGTACTTC
TRBD1 TRBJ1-3 TRBV7-2 . CASSLVGLAGGNGNTIYF TGTGCCAGCAGCTTAGTTGGGTTGGCAGGGGGGAATGGAAACACCATATATTTT
. TRBJ1-1 TRBV6-2/TRBV6-3 few CASTAFSSRTFF TGTGCCAGCACAGCATTTTCGAGCAGGACTTTCTTT
TRBD1 TRBJ1-6 TRBV4-1 . CASSQVDRENSPLHF TGCGCCAGCAGCCAAGTAGACAGGGAGAATTCACCCCTCCACTTT
TRBD1 TRBJ1-4 TRBV12-3/TRBV12-4 . CASHGTDKKLFF TGTGCCAGCCACGGGACAGATAAAAAACTGTTTTTT
TRBD2 TRBJ2-1 TRBV4-2 . CASSQVLLAPYNEQFF TGTGCCAGCAGCCAAGTTTTACTAGCGCCATACAATGAGCAGTTCTTC
. TRBJ1-1 TRBV7-9 many CASSWPPYLRAFF TGTGCCAGCAGCTGGCCGCCTTACCTAAGAGCTTTCTTT
TRBD1 TRBJ2-1 TRBV6-6 . CASSSDRQHYNEQFF TGTGCCAGCAGTTCGGACAGGCAACACTACAATGAGCAGTTCTTC
TRBD2 TRBJ2-3 TRBV11-2 few CASLGGILTDTQYF TGTGCCAGCCTGGGAGGGATTTTAACAGATACGCAGTATTTT
. TRBJ2-1 TRBV6-2/TRBV6-3 . CASSYGGSYEQFF TGTGCCAGCAGTTACGGGGGTAGCTATGAGCAGTTCTTC
. TRBJ1-5 TRBV20-1 few CSAKGPYNQPQHF TGCAGTGCTAAAGGACCGTACAATCAGCCCCAGCATTTT
TRBD1 TRBJ2-5 TRBV25-1 . CASSGQGRETQYF TGTGCCAGCAGCGGACAGGGGAGGGAGACCCAGTACTTC
TRBD1 TRBJ1-1 TRBV5-1 few CASSSTGVHTEAFF TGCGCCAGCAGCTCGACAGGGGTTCACACTGAAGCTTTCTTT
. TRBJ2-4 TRBV20-1 few CSARGTYRDIQYF TGCAGTGCTAGAGGAACCTACAGGGACATTCAGTACTTC
TRBD2 TRBJ2-3 TRBV5-1 many CASSSRTSGGIDTQYF TGCGCCAGCAGCTCCCGGACTAGCGGGGGTATAGATACGCAGTATTTT
TRBD2 TRBJ2-7 TRBV20-1 . CSASETSGGYEQYF TGCAGTGCTAGCGAGACTAGCGGGGGGTACGAGCAGTACTTC
. TRBJ2-1 TRBV12-5 . CASGSGSPSLYNEQFF TGTGCTAGTGGTTCGGGATCCCCCTCTCTCTACAATGAGCAGTTCTTC
. TRBJ2-1 TRBV5-1 few CASSWAGRDNEQFF TGCGCCAGCAGCTGGGCAGGGAGAGACAATGAGCAGTTCTTC
TRBD1 TRBJ1-5 TRBV6-2/TRBV6-3 few CASRGDRGPRQPQHF TGTGCCAGCAGGGGGGACAGGGGGCCTCGTCAGCCCCAGCATTTT
. TRBJ2-7 TRBV7-2 few CASSLSEGYEQYF TGTGCCAGCAGCTTAAGCGAGGGCTACGAGCAGTACTTC
. TRBJ1-3 TRBV6-1 . CASSEVQGHAGNTIYF TGTGCCAGCAGTGAGGTACAGGGTCATGCTGGAAACACCATATATTTT
. TRBJ2-6 TRBV11-1 . CASSPKSGGSGANVLTF TGTGCCAGCAGCCCCAAGTCCGGGGGCTCTGGGGCCAACGTCCTGACTTTC
. TRBJ2-1 TRBV4-1 few CASSQVRGYNEQFF TGCGCCAGCAGCCAAGTGCGCGGTTACAATGAGCAGTTCTTC
. TRBJ2-1 TRBV6-5 few CASRKGYNEQFF TGTGCCAGCAGGAAAGGCTACAATGAGCAGTTCTTC
. TRBJ2-6 TRBV7-9 many CASSKRVSRNHVLTF TGTGCCAGCAGCAAACGGGTATCCCGTAACCACGTCCTGACTTTC
. TRBJ1-2 TRBV6-5 . CASGGPGVSDYGYTF TGTGCCAGCGGAGGGCCAGGGGTATCGGACTATGGCTACACCTTC
. TRBJ2-3 TRBV7-9 few CASSAALGATDTQYF TGTGCCAGCAGCGCCGCTTTAGGGGCCACAGATACGCAGTATTTT
. TRBJ2-1 TRBV3-1 . CASSQWGGGEQFF TGTGCCAGCAGCCAATGGGGCGGCGGTGAGCAGTTCTTC
TRBD2 TRBJ2-3 TRBV7-3 . CASSSPSSTSGGGTDTQYF TGTGCCAGCAGCTCCCCGAGCTCAACTAGCGGGGGAGGCACAGATACGCAGTATTTT
. TRBJ2-1 TRBV5-4 many CASSLTDEQFF TGTGCCAGCAGCTTGACGGATGAGCAGTTCTTC
TRBD1 TRBJ1-2 TRBV5-1 few CASTPRQGGYGYTF TGCGCCAGCACGCCTCGACAGGGAGGCTATGGCTACACCTTC
. TRBJ2-2 TRBV24-1 . CATSDYRDGTGELFF TGTGCCACCAGTGACTACAGGGACGGCACCGGGGAGCTGTTTTTT
. TRBJ2-1 TRBV4-3 few CATKVDSIGGEQFF TGCGCCACCAAGGTCGACAGCATAGGGGGTGAGCAGTTCTTC